This T cell receptor (beta chain) was captured in a study of tumor-infiltrating lymphocytes in primary liver carcinoma. Germline V CDR1 and CDR2: SGHAT, FQNNGV. This CDR3 contains 16 residues. V lost 5 bases, J lost 4 bases, and 7 bases stayed unmatched. Joint extraction of RNA and DNA used roughly 17-32 mg of bulk tissue that was unsorted. The cohort consisted of patients whose primary liver carcinoma was surgically resected. Five distinct regions per tumor were sampled. TCR beta cDNA was prepared out of roughly 500 ng total RNA by means of a constant-region primer. Three nested multiplex PCR rounds, a slightly modified ARM-PCR method, built the TCR beta libraries. The first two PCR rounds, roughly 10 cycles each, used TRBV1-TRBV30 forward primers and a C-beta reverse primer. Using its own MiXCR run on the multiplex PCR reads, TCRdb lists one record per CDR3 protein. The table has 90,000 to 150,000 distinct CDR3 sequences, 60% to 70% seen once; the top ten hold approximately 9.9%.

Study conclusions and caveats: Merely some 7-24% of top clones spanned all five tumor regions. Overlap between tumor regions exceeded overlap of tumor with adjacent tissue or blood.

As for this clonotype: Its antigen is undetermined.

This TCR derives from a woman aged 60 to 75 with primary liver carcinoma and hepatitis B virus infection. Source material: liver tumor tissue from sampling region 1. Described subset: tumor region T1, superior pole. The chain links TRBV11-2 to TRBJ2-7; TRBD2 agrees at 14 bases. The CDR3 spells CASSRGTSGGTYEQYF. CDR3 in DNA: TGTGCCAGCAGCCGAGGGACTAGCGGGGGTACTTACGAGCAGTACTTC.